A single TCR beta chain is shown here with its context. This clone was observed a handful of times. Its antigen remains unidentified. No much larger clone is present one base from it, and per-base qualities are unavailable. Trimming removed 0 bases from V and 5 bases from J; the gene matches leave 15 bases unexplained. Per the germline V gene, SGHTA is the CDR1 and FQGNSA is the CDR2. Spanning cysteine to phenylalanine, the CDR3 consists of 19 amino acids. Here the CDR3 DNA is all that survives: 57 bases in frame from base 1. The sample is drawn from a study of blood T cell repertoires in COVID-19 (dated by TCRdb to 2018 to 2021). For the study in its entirety: The collaborator samples originated in the United States, Italy and Spain and spanned the acute and convalescent phases of COVID-19. The material from the prospective study consisted of cDNA or gDNA derived from T cells, B-cell-depleted T cells, or PBMCs. Deeply sampled blood TCRbeta repertoires from subjects exposed to, actively infected with, or recovered from COVID-19 were included in the dataset. The repertoires were released in a freely available public database meant as a resource for research on the immune response to SARS-CoV-2. Samples were obtained from the ongoing ImmuneRACE study (first 160 participants) and from some 1,200 subjects provided by 6 global collaborators. Nearly every sample came with metadata listing a de-identified subject ID, COVID-19 status, age in years and sex. HLA class I and class II types, where available, came from metadata supplied by the sample provider rather than from assay-based typing. Summary of the overall study and its limitations: The quantity of clinical and demographic metadata differed by source and by participant and was supplied without curation.

Each collaborating institution followed its own protocols to collect whole blood in K2EDTA tubes. For TCRbeta analysis, collaborator samples were shipped as frozen whole blood, as isolated PBMCs, or as DNA extracted from either sample type. The immunoSEQ Assay, a bias-controlled multiplex PCR, was used to amplify TCRbeta CDR3 regions from genomic DNA. The original pipeline was this. The number of nucleated cells in each sample was estimated from the amplification of reference gene primers within the assay. Sequence reads were collapsed and filtered to measure the absolute abundance of every unique TCRbeta CDR3 rearrangement. For each sample, productive Simpson clonality was calculated by taking the square root of Simpson's diversity index across productive rearrangements. Sourced from immuneACCESS, this table was stored by TCRdb with only in-frame sequences that have V and J called. A share of the clones is absent; for the studies checked, an unresolved V gene accounts for under half, and the remainder has no known explanation. That table supplies the V and J calls and clone size; D and trimming were determined from the DNA. Recorded for this sample are 220,000 or so clones; approximately 80% of them occurred a single time. The top ten constitute under 2% of the sample.

This TCR came from a woman aged 80 or older with acute or convalescent COVID-19. The sequenced material came from peripheral blood. Here the chain combines TRBV7-2 and TRBJ2-2; TRBD2 agrees with 7 junctional bases. The bases read TGTGCCAGCAGCTTAGCGGGGACTATCAGGATTGGGGGAACCGGGGAGCTGTTTTTT. This sequence encodes CASSLAGTIRIGGTGELFF.